This TCR beta chain was recorded in a study of regulatory T cells in long-lasting Graves disease. The time point here: persistent/refractory GD, antithyroid drugs over 5 years with positive TRAb. RNA isolated from PBMCs was used to make the TCR library. Whole-study results and caveats: Lower TCR diversity was seen in persistent Graves' patients than in newly diagnosed ones. Persistent patients shared thousands of public clonotypes among themselves. Newly diagnosed patients shared fewer, at 900 to 1,000.

The CDR3 covers 14 residues. V lost 3 bases, J lost 5 bases, and 13 bases lay in between. Germline V gene data show CDR1 as LGHNA and CDR2 as YNFKEQ. Relying on iRepertoire HTBI primers and Arm-PCR of CDR3 regions, the team built TCR beta libraries. TCRdb itself ran the multiplex PCR reads through MiXCR, one entry per CDR3 protein. The sample includes under 500,000 distinct CDR3 sequences, less than 25% seen only once; the top ten take 7% to 9.5%. This clonotype was observed a few times. The target antigen is unknown. The chain employs TRBV4-2 and TRBJ2-5; D possibly corresponds to TRBD2 (6 bases). The source is a female donor with Graves disease. Sequenced material: peripheral blood mononuclear cells (PBMCs), taken when the disease was refractory, from a patient treated with antithyroid drugs. This CDR3 reads CASSQQGLSETQYF. DNA for the CDR3: TGTGCCAGCAGCCAGCAGGGACTGTCGGAGACCCAGTACTTC.